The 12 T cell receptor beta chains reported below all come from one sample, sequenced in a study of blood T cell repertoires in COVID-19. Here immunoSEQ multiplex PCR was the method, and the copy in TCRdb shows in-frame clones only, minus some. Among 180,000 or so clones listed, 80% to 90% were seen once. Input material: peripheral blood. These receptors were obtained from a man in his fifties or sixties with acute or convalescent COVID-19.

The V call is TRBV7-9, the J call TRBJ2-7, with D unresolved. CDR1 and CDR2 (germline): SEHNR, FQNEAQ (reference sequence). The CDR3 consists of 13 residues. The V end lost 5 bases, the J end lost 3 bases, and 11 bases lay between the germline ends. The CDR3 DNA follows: TGTGCCAGCAGCCTCGGAGAGAGCTACGAGCAGTACTTC. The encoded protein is CASSLGESYEQYF.

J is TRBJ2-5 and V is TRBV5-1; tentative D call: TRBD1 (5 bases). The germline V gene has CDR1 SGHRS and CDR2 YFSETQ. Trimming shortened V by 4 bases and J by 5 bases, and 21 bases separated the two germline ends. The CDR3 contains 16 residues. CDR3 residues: CASSGQGATQWETQYF. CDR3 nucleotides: TGCGCCAGCAGCGGACAAGGGGCGACCCAGTGGGAGACCCAGTACTTC.

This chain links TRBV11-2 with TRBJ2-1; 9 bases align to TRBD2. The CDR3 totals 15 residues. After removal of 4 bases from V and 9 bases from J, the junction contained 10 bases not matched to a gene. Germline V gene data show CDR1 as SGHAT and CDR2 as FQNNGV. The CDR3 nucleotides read TGTGCCAGCAGCTCATCCGGGACTAGCCTAGGTGAGCAGTTCTTC. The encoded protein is CASSSSGTSLGEQFF. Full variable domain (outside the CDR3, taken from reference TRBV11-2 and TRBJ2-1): EAGVAQSPRYKIIEKRQSVAFWCNPISGHATLYWYQQILGQGPKLLIQFQNNGVVDDSQLPKDRFSAERLKGVDSTLKIQPAKLEDSAVYLCASSSSGTSLGEQFFGPGTRLTVL.

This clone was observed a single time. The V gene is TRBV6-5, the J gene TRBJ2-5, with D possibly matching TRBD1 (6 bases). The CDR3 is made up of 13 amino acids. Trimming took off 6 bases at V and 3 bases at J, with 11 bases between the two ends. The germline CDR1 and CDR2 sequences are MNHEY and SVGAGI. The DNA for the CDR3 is TGTGCCAGCAGGCGGACAGTAGAAGAGACCCAGTACTTC. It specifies CASRRTVEETQYF.

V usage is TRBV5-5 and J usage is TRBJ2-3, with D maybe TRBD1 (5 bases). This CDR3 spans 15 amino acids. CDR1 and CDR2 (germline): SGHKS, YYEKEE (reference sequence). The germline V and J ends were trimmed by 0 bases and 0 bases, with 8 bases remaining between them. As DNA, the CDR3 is TGTGCCAGCAGCTTGGGGACACCGAGCACAGATACGCAGTATTTT. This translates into CASSLGTPSTDTQYF. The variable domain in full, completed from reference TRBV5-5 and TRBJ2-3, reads DAGVTQSPTHLIKTRGQQVTLRCSPISGHKSVSWYQQVLGQGPQFIFQYYEKEERGRGNFPDRFSARQFPNYSSELNVNALLLGDSALYLCASSLGTPSTDTQYFGPGTRLTVL.

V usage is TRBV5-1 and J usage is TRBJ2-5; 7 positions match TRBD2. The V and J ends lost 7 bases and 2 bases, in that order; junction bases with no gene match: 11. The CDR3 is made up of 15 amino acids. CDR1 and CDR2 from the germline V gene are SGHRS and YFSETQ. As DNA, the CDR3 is TGCGCCAGCGGCTCCTGGCGGGAGTTACAAGAGACCCAGTACTTC. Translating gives CASGSWRELQETQYF.

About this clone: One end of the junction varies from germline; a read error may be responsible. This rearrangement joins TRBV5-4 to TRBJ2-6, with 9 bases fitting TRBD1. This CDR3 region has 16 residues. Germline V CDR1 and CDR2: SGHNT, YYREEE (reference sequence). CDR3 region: CASSLGQGPGANVLTF. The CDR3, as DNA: TGTGCCAGCAGTTTGGGACAGGGCCCTGGGGCCAACGTCCTGACTTTC.

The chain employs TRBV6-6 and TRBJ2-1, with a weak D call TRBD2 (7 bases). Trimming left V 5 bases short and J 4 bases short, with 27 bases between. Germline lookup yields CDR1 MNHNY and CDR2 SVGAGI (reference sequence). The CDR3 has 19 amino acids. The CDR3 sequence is CASSPRGPGSSGKYNEQFF. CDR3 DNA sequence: TGTGCCAGCAGTCCCCGGGGGCCTGGTTCTAGCGGAAAGTACAATGAGCAGTTCTTC.

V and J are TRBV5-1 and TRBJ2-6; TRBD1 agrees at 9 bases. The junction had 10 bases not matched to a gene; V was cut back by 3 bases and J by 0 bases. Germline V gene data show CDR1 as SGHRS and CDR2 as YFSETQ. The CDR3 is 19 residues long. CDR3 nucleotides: TGCGCCAGCAGCTCCCGGCTTGGACAGGGGTTCTCTGGGGCCAACGTCCTGACTTTC. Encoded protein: CASSSRLGQGFSGANVLTF.

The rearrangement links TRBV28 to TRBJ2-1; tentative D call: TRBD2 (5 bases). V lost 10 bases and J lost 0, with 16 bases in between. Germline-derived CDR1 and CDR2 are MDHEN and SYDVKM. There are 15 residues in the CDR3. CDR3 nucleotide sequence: TGTGCCACCGCGGGCTATGGCCGCTCCTACAATGAGCAGTTCTTC. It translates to CATAGYGRSYNEQFF. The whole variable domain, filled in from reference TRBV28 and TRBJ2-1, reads DVKVTQSSRYLVKRTGEKVFLECVQDMDHENMFWYRQDPGLGLRLIYFSYDVKMKEKGDIPEGYSVSREKKERFSLILESASTNQTSMYLCATAGYGRSYNEQFFGPGTRLTVL.

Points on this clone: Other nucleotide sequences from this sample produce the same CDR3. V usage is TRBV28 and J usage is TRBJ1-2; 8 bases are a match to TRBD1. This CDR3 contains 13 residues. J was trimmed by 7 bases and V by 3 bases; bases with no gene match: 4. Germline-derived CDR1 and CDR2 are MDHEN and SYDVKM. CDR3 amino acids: CASSLGQGAGYTF. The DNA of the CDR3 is TGTGCCAGCAGTTTGGGGCAGGGGGCTGGCTACACCTTC.

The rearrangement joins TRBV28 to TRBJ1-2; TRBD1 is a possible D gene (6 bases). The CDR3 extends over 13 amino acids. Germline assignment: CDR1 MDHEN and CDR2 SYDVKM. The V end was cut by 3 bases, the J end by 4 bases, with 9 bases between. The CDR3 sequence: CASSLDSFYGYTF. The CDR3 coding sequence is TGTGCCAGCAGTTTGGACAGTTTCTATGGCTACACCTTC.